This is a list of T cell receptor beta chains from one sample in a study of T cell responses to AZD1222 COVID-19 vaccine. Here immunoSEQ multiplex PCR was the method, and the copy in TCRdb shows in-frame clones only, minus some. The sample carries 84,000 or so clones, approximately 90% recorded once. The specimen was peripheral blood, collected 28 days after the second AZD1222 dose. These TCRs come from an adult who received the AZD1222 COVID-19 vaccine. Both conserved end residues are part of each CDR3. D genes are given only for firm matches.

TGTGCCACCAGTGAGCCGGACGCAAGTGAAGCTTTCTTT,CATSEPDASEAFF,13,TRBJ1-1,TRBV24-1,-
TGTGCCACCAGCAGAGATATCGGCTATGGCTACACCTTC,CATSRDIGYGYTF,13,TRBJ1-2,TRBV15,-
TGTGCCAGCAGCAACCGGGACAGAGACTACGAGCAGTACTTC,CASSNRDRDYEQYF,14,TRBJ2-7,TRBV7-9,TRBD1
TGTGCCAGCTCACCACCCGGGATAGCGGGGGACAATGAGCAGTTCTTC,CASSPPGIAGDNEQFF,16,TRBJ2-1,TRBV18,TRBD2
TGTGCCACCAGTGACCCACGAGCCTCGAACACTGAAGCTTTCTTT,CATSDPRASNTEAFF,15,TRBJ1-1,TRBV24-1,-
TGTGCCAGCAGCTTGGGAGCAACTAACACCGGGGAGCTGTTTTTT,CASSLGATNTGELFF,15,TRBJ2-2,TRBV5-4,-
TGTGCCAGCAGTTACTCGCCTGGAGGGGGCGGGACTGAAGCTTTCTTT,CASSYSPGGGGTEAFF,16,TRBJ1-1,TRBV6-5,TRBD1
TGCGCCAGCAGCTGGACAGCTAAAGAGACCCAGTACTTC,CASSWTAKETQYF,13,TRBJ2-5,TRBV5-1,-
TGTGCCAGTAGTCCGACAGCTAACTATGGCTACACCTTC,CASSPTANYGYTF,13,TRBJ1-2,TRBV19,-
TGTGCCAGCAGCGTCCAGGGGGCCCTCACCGGGGAGCTGTTTTTT,CASSVQGALTGELFF,15,TRBJ2-2,TRBV2,TRBD1
TGTGCCAGCAGCCAGGGGACAGGGGAACCTCAGCCCCAGCATTTT,CASSQGTGEPQPQHF,15,TRBJ1-5,TRBV4-2,TRBD1
TGTGCCAGCATTCTTAGCGCGGGGGATGAGCAGTTCTTC,CASILSAGDEQFF,13,TRBJ2-1,TRBV7-9,TRBD2
TGTGCCAGCCGTGGGGCGGGGTCGGAAAAACTGTTTTTT,CASRGAGSEKLFF,13,TRBJ1-4,TRBV2,-
TGTGCCTGGAGTGCCCCTCCTGGTTTAGGCTACACCTTC,CAWSAPPGLGYTF,13,TRBJ1-2,TRBV30,-
TGTGCCAGCAGTACCGACTACGAGCAGTACTTC,CASSTDYEQYF,11,TRBJ2-7,TRBV6-5,-
TGTGCCAGCAGCGAGGGGGGGACAGCCCAAGAGACCCAGTACTTC,CASSEGGTAQETQYF,15,TRBJ2-5,TRBV9,-